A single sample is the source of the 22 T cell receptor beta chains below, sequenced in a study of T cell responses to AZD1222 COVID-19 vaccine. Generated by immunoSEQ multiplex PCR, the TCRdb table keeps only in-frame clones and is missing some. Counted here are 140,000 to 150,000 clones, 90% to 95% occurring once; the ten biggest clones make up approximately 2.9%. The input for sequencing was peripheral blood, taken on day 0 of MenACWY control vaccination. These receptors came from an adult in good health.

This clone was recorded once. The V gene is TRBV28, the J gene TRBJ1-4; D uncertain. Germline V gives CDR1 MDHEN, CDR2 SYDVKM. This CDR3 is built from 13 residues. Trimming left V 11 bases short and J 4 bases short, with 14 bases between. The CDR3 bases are TGTGCCGCAACCGGGCCCCTTAATGAAAAACTGTTTTTT. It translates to CAATGPLNEKLFF.

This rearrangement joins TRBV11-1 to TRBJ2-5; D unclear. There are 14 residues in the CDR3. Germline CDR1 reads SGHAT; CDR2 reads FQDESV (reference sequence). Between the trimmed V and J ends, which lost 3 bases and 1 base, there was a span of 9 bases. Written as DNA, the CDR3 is TGTGCCAGCAGCTTCCGGACCTCCCAAGAGACCCAGTACTTC. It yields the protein CASSFRTSQETQYF.

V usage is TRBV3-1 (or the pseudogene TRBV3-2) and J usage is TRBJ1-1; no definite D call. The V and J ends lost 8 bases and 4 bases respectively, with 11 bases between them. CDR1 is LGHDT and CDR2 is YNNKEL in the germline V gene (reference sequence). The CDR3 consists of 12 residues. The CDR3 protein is CASWAVGTEAFF. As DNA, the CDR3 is TGTGCCAGCTGGGCCGTTGGCACTGAAGCTTTCTTT.

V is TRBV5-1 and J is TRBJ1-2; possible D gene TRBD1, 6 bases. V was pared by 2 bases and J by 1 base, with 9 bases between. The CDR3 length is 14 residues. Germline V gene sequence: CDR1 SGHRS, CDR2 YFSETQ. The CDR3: CASSFGQNNYGYTF. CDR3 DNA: TGCGCCAGCAGCTTCGGACAGAATAACTATGGCTACACCTTC.

The CDR3 sequence: CATSRRGQGGEQYF. The CDR3, as DNA: TGTGCCACCAGCAGACGGGGACAGGGGGGCGAGCAGTACTTC. This sequence joins TRBV15 and TRBJ2-7; 11 nucleotides agree with TRBD1. V was clipped by 2 bases and J by 6 bases; unmatched bases: 3. Germline values: CDR1 LNHNV, CDR2 YYDKDF (reference sequence). The CDR3 runs 14 residues.

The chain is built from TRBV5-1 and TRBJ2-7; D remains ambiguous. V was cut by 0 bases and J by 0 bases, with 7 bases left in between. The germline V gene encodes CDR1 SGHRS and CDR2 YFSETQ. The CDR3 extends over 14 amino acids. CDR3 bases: TGCGCCAGCAGCTTGGGCCGAAGCTCCTACGAGCAGTACTTC. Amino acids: CASSLGRSSYEQYF. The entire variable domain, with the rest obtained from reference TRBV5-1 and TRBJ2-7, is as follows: KAGVTQTPRYLIKTRGQQVTLSCSPISGHRSVSWYQQTPGQGLQFLFEYFSETQRNKGNFPGRFSGRQFSNSRSEMNVSTLELGDSALYLCASSLGRSSYEQYFGPGTRLTVT.

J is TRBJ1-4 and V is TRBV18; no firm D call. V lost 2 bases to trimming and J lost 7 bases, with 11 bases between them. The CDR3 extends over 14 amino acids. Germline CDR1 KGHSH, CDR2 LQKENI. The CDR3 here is CASSPTRGGEKLFF. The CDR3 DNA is TGTGCCAGCTCACCAACCCGGGGAGGTGAAAAACTGTTTTTT. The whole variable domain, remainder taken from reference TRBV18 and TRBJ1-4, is NAGVMQNPRHLVRRRGQEARLRCSPMKGHSHVYWYRQLPEEGLKFMVYLQKENIIDESGMPKERFSAEFPKEGPSILRIQQVVRGDSAAYFCASSPTRGGEKLFFGSGTQLSVL.

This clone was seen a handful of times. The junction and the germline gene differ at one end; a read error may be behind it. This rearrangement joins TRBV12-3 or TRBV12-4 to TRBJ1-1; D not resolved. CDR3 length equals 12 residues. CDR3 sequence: CASGFRNTEAFF. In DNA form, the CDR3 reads TGTGCCAGCGGTTTTCGGAACACTGAAGCTTTCTTT.

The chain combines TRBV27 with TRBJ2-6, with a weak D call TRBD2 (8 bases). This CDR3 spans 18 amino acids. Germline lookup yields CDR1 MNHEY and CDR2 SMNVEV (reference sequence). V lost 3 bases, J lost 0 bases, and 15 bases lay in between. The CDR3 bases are TGTGCCAGCAGTTTGTTTAGCGGGGACAGCTCTGGGGCCAACGTCCTGACTTTC. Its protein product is CASSLFSGDSSGANVLTF.

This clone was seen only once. The CDR3 DNA is TGTGCCACCAGCAGAGCAGTGAACACTGAAGCTTTCTTT. It encodes CATSRAVNTEAFF. The chain joins TRBV15 to TRBJ1-1; D ambiguous. Germline CDR1 reads LNHNV; CDR2 reads YYDKDF (reference sequence). The CDR3 extends over 13 amino acids. The V gene lost 1 base and the J gene lost 0 bases, with 3 bases spanning the gap.

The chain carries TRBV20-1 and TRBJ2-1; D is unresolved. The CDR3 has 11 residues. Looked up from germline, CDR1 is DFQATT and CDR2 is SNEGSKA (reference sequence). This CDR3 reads CSASDVSEQFF. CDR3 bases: TGCAGCGCCTCCGACGTTAGTGAGCAGTTCTTC.

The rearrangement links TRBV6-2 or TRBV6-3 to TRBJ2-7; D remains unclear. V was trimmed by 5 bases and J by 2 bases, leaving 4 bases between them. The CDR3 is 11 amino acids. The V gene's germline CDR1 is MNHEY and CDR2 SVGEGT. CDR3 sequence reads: CASSGTYEQYF. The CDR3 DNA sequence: TGTGCCAGCAGTGGCACCTACGAGCAGTACTTC.

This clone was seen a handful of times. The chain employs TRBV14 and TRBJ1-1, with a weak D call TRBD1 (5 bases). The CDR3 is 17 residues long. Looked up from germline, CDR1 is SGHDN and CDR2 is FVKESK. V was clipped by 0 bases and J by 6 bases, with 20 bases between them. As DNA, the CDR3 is TGTGCCAGCAGCCAAGATTCGAGGGGCAGGGTCAACGCTGAAGCTTTCTTT. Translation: CASSQDSRGRVNAEAFF.

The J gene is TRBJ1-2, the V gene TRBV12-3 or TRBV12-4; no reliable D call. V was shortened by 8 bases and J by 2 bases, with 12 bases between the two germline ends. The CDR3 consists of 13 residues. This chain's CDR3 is CASGQPPNYGYTF. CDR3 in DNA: TGTGCCAGCGGTCAACCCCCCAACTATGGCTACACCTTC.

The CDR3 protein is CASSQLWGRFPDLAKNIQYF. Written as DNA, the CDR3 is TGTGCCAGCAGCCAGCTGTGGGGGCGGTTCCCCGATCTAGCCAAAAACATTCAGTACTTC. The gene calls are TRBV3-1 (or the pseudogene TRBV3-2) and TRBJ2-4, with D possibly matching TRBD1 (6 bases). There are 20 residues in the CDR3. Germline V gives CDR1 LGHDT, CDR2 YNNKEL (reference sequence). V shed 3 bases and J shed 0 bases, with 24 bases lying between them.

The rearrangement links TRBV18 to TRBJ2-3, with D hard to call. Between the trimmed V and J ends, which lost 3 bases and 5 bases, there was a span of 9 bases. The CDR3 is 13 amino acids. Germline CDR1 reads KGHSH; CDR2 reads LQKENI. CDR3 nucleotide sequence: TGTGCCAGCTCACCTACGTGGGGAGATACGCAGTATTTT. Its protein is CASSPTWGDTQYF. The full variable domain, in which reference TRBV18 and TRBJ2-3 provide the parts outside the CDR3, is NAGVMQNPRHLVRRRGQEARLRCSPMKGHSHVYWYRQLPEEGLKFMVYLQKENIIDESGMPKERFSAEFPKEGPSILRIQQVVRGDSAAYFCASSPTWGDTQYFGPGTRLTVL.

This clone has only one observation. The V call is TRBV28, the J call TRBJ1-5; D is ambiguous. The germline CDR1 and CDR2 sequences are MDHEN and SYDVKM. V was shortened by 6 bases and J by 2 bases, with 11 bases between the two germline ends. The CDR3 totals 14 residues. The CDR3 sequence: CASSEGNGNQPQHF. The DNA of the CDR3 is TGTGCCAGCAGCGAGGGAAACGGCAATCAGCCCCAGCATTTT.

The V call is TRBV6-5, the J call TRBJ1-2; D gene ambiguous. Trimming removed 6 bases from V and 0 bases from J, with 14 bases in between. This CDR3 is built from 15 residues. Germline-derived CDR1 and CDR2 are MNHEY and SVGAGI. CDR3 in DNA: TGTGCCAGCAGGAAAAAAAGCCCAGCTAACTATGGCTACACCTTC. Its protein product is CASRKKSPANYGYTF.

CDR3 nucleotides: TGTGCCAGCAGCCGGGGCGGCAATAGGGACAATGAGCAGTTCTTC. Translation: CASSRGGNRDNEQFF. The chain joins TRBV27 to TRBJ2-1; the D call may be TRBD1 or TRBD2 (5 bases each). The CDR3 contains 15 residues. V was shortened by 6 bases and J by 5 bases, with 17 bases between the two germline ends. The germline V gene has CDR1 MNHEY and CDR2 SMNVEV (reference sequence).

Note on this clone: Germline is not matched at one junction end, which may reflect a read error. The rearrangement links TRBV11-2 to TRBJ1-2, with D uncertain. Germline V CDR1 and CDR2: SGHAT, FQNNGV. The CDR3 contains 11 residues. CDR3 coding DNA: TGTGCCAGCAGCCAGATTAGGGTGGTTGCCTTC. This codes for CASSQIRVVAF.

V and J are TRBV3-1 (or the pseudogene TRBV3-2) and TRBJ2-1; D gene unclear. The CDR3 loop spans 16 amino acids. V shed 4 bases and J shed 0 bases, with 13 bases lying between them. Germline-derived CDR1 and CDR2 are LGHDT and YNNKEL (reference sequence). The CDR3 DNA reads TGTGCCAGCAGCCTCCCTCGATCGAGCTCCTACAATGAGCAGTTCTTC. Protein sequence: CASSLPRSSSYNEQFF.

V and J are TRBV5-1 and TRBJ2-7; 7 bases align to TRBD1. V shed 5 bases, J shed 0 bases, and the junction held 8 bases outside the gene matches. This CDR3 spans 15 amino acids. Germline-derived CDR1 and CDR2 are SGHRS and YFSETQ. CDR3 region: CASRFGTALSYEQYF. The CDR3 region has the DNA TGCGCCAGCAGATTTGGGACAGCCCTCTCCTACGAGCAGTACTTC.